One sample yielded the 27 T cell receptor beta chains listed below, sequenced in a study of T cell clonotyping in hematopoietic cell transplantation. The assay was immunoSEQ multiplex PCR, and TCRdb's table has in-frame clones only and misses some. Here the sample spans roughly 40,000 clones, approximately 95% being singletons. Sequencing was performed on peripheral blood mononuclear cells. The receptors shown here come from a man younger than 40 in good health. Some clones in this sample may be carry-over from other donors' samples.

This sequence joins TRBV27 and TRBJ2-3; 7 bases line up with TRBD1. The trim removed 8 bases at V and 2 bases at J, leaving 7 bases unmatched. Germline V gene sequence: CDR1 MNHEY, CDR2 SMNVEV (reference sequence). The CDR3 spans 14 residues. CDR3 region: CASSSDRATDTQYF. The CDR3 nucleotides read TGTGCCAGCTCCTCTGACAGGGCCACAGATACGCAGTATTTT.

This clone has just one count. V and J are TRBV7-9 and TRBJ2-5, with no clear D. The CDR3 totals 12 residues. Germline assignment: CDR1 SEHNR and CDR2 FQNEAQ (reference sequence). Trimming removed 6 bases from V and 5 bases from J, with 10 bases in between. CDR3 in DNA: TGTGCCAGCAGGCCTGGTGGGGAGACCCAGTACTTC. Its protein product is CASRPGGETQYF.

This clone was observed a handful of times. V gene TRBV11-2 combines with J gene TRBJ2-7; D is unresolved. Germline V lookup: CDR1 SGHAT, CDR2 FQNNGV. The ends were cut back, 5 bases at V and 3 bases at J, with 8 bases in the middle. CDR3 length equals 12 residues. CDR3 sequence (DNA): TGTGCCAGCAGCACGGTACGCTACGAGCAGTACTTC. It yields the protein CASSTVRYEQYF.

This chain connects TRBV9 to TRBJ2-3, with a possible D match to TRBD2 (7 bases). There are 13 residues in the CDR3. Germline V CDR1 and CDR2: SGDLS, YYNGEE. Trimming took off 4 bases at V and 4 bases at J, with 10 bases between the two ends. CDR3 DNA: TGTGCCAGCAGCAAGGGGGGGGCAGATACGCAGTATTTT. Translated, it gives CASSKGGADTQYF.

The chain uses TRBV7-9 and TRBJ2-7, with D perhaps TRBD1 or TRBD2 (5 bases each). The CDR3 length is 15 residues. The V and J ends lost 3 bases and 6 bases respectively, with 18 bases between them. Germline V gene sequence: CDR1 SEHNR, CDR2 FQNEAQ (reference sequence). The CDR3 loop is CASSFSDQDGGEQYF. In DNA, the CDR3 is TGTGCCAGCAGCTTTTCCGATCAGGATGGGGGCGAGCAGTACTTC.

This chain joins TRBV2 and TRBJ1-2; possibly TRBD1 for D (5 bases). With 1 base removed from V and 7 bases from J, the gap between germline ends came to 13 bases. This CDR3 is built from 14 residues. Germline V lookup: CDR1 SNHLY, CDR2 FYNNEI. CDR3 sequence (DNA): TGTGCCAGCAGTGAAGTTCGGGGGTCGGTTGGCTACACCTTC. It codes for CASSEVRGSVGYTF.

The chain couples TRBV29-1 to TRBJ2-1; a weak D match, TRBD2 (6 bases). The CDR3 has 14 amino acids. From germline, CDR1 is SQVTM and CDR2 ANQGSEA. V was pared by 7 bases and J by 3 bases, with 16 bases between. CDR3 region: CSAAQRASYNEQFF. CDR3 DNA sequence: TGCAGCGCTGCCCAGCGGGCAAGCTACAATGAGCAGTTCTTC.

The V and J genes are TRBV19 and TRBJ1-1, with 7 bases fitting TRBD1. Germline trimming cut 5 bases from V and 1 base from J; bases unmatched to any gene: 10. The germline V gene has CDR1 LNHDA and CDR2 SQIVND (reference sequence). The CDR3 covers 16 residues. CDR3 loop: CASSVSRRGPNTEAFF. DNA of the CDR3: TGTGCCAGTAGTGTCTCCAGGAGGGGGCCGAACACTGAAGCTTTCTTT.

This clone occurred once. The genes are TRBV10-2 and TRBJ2-5; 9 positions match TRBD2. The germline V gene has CDR1 WSHSY and CDR2 SAAADI. The CDR3 spans 14 residues. V shed 6 bases, J shed 9 bases, and the junction held 11 bases outside the gene matches. DNA for the CDR3: TGCGCCAGCAGGGATAGCGGGGGAGGAATGGCCCAGTACTTC. This sequence encodes CASRDSGGGMAQYF.

The CDR3 DNA reads as TGTGCCAGCAGCCAGGGCCAACTAGCGGCCTACAATGAGCAGTTCTTC. Residues: CASSQGQLAAYNEQFF. The chain carries TRBV4-2 and TRBJ2-1; 8 nucleotides line up with TRBD2. The V segment lost 3 bases and the J segment 2 bases; nucleotides outside the gene matches: 6. The CDR3 consists of 16 residues. Germline-derived CDR1 and CDR2 are LGHNA and YNFKEQ.

V usage is TRBV29-1 and J usage is TRBJ1-1; unclear D gene. The ends were cut back, 0 bases at V and 0 bases at J, with 8 bases in the middle. The CDR3 length is 14 residues. The germline gives CDR1 SQVTM, CDR2 ANQGSEA. The CDR3: CSVEDPTMNTEAFF. The DNA for the CDR3 is TGCAGCGTTGAAGATCCCACCATGAACACTGAAGCTTTCTTT.

The rearrangement uses TRBV4-1 and TRBJ1-1; no reliable D call. The CDR3 is made up of 14 amino acids. Per germline, CDR1 MGHRA and CDR2 YSYEKL. Trimming took 3 bases from V and 3 from J, leaving 11 bases between them. CDR3 coding DNA: TGCGCCAGCAGCCAGAGCAACGGGGACACTGAAGCTTTCTTT. Encoded protein: CASSQSNGDTEAFF.

This chain links TRBV30 with TRBJ1-1; D gene unclear. This CDR3 has 17 residues. Germline V gene data show CDR1 as GTSNPN and CDR2 as SVGIG (reference sequence). V was pared by 7 bases and J by 1 base, with 25 bases between. DNA of the CDR3: TGTGCCTTTACCCCTAGACTGCTCACTAGAAAGAACACTGAAGCTTTCTTT. This sequence encodes CAFTPRLLTRKNTEAFF.

The CDR3 sequence: CSVEGQGLADTQYF. Written as DNA, the CDR3 is TGCAGCGTTGAAGGACAGGGTTTAGCAGATACGCAGTATTTT. V usage is TRBV29-1 and J usage is TRBJ2-3, with 7 bases identical to TRBD1. Germline assignment: CDR1 SQVTM and CDR2 ANQGSEA. The CDR3 runs 14 residues. V gave up 1 base and J gave up 4 bases; unmatched junction bases: 5.

This rearrangement joins TRBV7-3 to TRBJ1-2; D is unclear. Germline V lookup: CDR1 SGHTA, CDR2 FQGTGA. V lost 1 base, J lost 6 bases, and 9 bases lay in between. This CDR3 has 13 amino acids. For the CDR3, the DNA is TGTGCCAGCAGCTTAAACGGGGAGGATGGCTACACCTTC. Encoded protein: CASSLNGEDGYTF. Full variable domain (rest looked up from reference TRBV7-3 and TRBJ1-2): GAGVSQTPSNKVTEKGKYVELRCDPISGHTALYWYRQSLGQGPEFLIYFQGTGAADDSGLPNDRFFAVRPEGSVSTLKIQRTERGDSAVYLCASSLNGEDGYTFGSGTRLTVV.

The rearrangement joins TRBV14 to TRBJ2-7; D is undetermined. In germline, CDR1 is SGHDN, CDR2 FVKESK. The CDR3 totals 13 residues. The V gene lost 5 bases and the J gene lost 0 bases, with 8 bases spanning the gap. The CDR3 coding sequence is TGTGCCAGCAGCGATAGACTCTCCTACGAGCAGTACTTC. Its protein product is CASSDRLSYEQYF.

The chain uses TRBV6-1 and TRBJ2-7, with 9 bases fitting TRBD2. The germline gives CDR1 MNHNS, CDR2 SASEGT. CDR3 length: 16 residues. The trim removed 0 bases at V and 3 bases at J, leaving 6 bases unmatched. The CDR3 coding sequence is TGTGCCAGCAGTGAAGCTTTAGCGACTAGCGGCTACGAGCAGTACTTC. Translating gives CASSEALATSGYEQYF.

This chain links TRBV6-4 with TRBJ1-6, with TRBD1 matching 7 bases. J gave up 5 bases and V 5 bases, and 3 bases lay outside the gene matches. The CDR3 is made up of 14 amino acids. Germline V gene data show CDR1 as MRHNA and CDR2 as SNTAGT. The CDR3 here is CASSPGTDNSPLHF. In DNA form, the CDR3 reads TGTGCCAGCAGTCCCGGGACAGATAATTCACCCCTCCACTTT.

The chain carries TRBV5-5 and TRBJ2-7; 7 positions agree with TRBD1. With 4 bases clipped from V and 5 bases from J, the junction kept 9 bases outside the gene matches. The germline CDR1 and CDR2 sequences are SGHKS and YYEKEE (reference sequence). CDR3 length: 14 residues. The CDR3 region has the DNA TGTGCCAGCAGCCCTAGGGGGCGGACAGACGAGCAGTACTTC. The encoded protein is CASSPRGRTDEQYF.

The rearrangement uses TRBV7-2 and TRBJ2-2, with D possibly being TRBD2 (6 bases). In germline, CDR1 is SGHTA, CDR2 FQGNSA. Trimming pared 3 bases from V and 2 bases from J, leaving 7 bases between. The CDR3 consists of 14 residues. The CDR3 DNA follows: TGTGCCAGCAGCTTCGGGAGTAACACCGGGGAGCTGTTTTTT. This codes for CASSFGSNTGELFF. Supplemented by reference TRBV7-2 and TRBJ2-2, the full variable domain reads GAGVSQSPSNKVTEKGKDVELRCDPISGHTALYWYRQSLGQGLEFLIYFQGNSAPDKSGLPSDRFSAERTGGSVSTLTIQRTQQEDSAVYLCASSFGSNTGELFFGEGSRLTVL.

This sequence joins TRBV4-1 and TRBJ1-2, with D hard to call. The CDR3 sequence is 13 residues long. Germline CDR1 is MGHRA and CDR2 is YSYEKL. The ends were cut back, 4 bases at V and 8 bases at J, with 14 bases in the middle. For the CDR3, the DNA is TGCGCCAGCAGCCCTGACCCCACGTGGGGCTACACCTTC. Residues: CASSPDPTWGYTF.

The V call is TRBV7-9, the J call TRBJ1-6; no definite D call. CDR1 and CDR2 (germline): SEHNR, FQNEAQ (reference sequence). The CDR3 is 13 amino acids. Trimming left V 5 bases short and J 5 bases short, with 7 bases between. CDR3 protein: CASSRPNNSPLHF. The CDR3 DNA follows: TGTGCCAGCAGCAGGCCGAATAATTCACCCCTCCACTTT.

V gene TRBV18 combines with J gene TRBJ1-2; D may be TRBD1 (5 bases). CDR3 length equals 15 residues. Looked up from germline, CDR1 is KGHSH and CDR2 is LQKENI. The ends were cut back, 3 bases at V and 4 bases at J, with 15 bases in the middle. CDR3 nucleotide sequence: TGTGCCAGCTCACCGGGACCTAGAAGATTCTATGGCTACACCTTC. Translation gives CASSPGPRRFYGYTF.

The J gene is TRBJ1-2, the V gene TRBV7-2; the D is unclear. The CDR3 loop spans 12 amino acids. The germline CDR1 and CDR2 sequences are SGHTA and FQGNSA. V was trimmed by 8 bases and J by 2 bases, leaving 9 bases between them. The DNA for the CDR3 is TGTGCCAGCGCCTCAAACAACTATGGCTACACCTTC. It is translated as CASASNNYGYTF.

The chain couples TRBV29-1 to TRBJ1-1; possibly TRBD1 for D (5 bases). Trimming left V 6 bases short and J 3 bases short, with 11 bases between. Germline V gene sequence: CDR1 SQVTM, CDR2 ANQGSEA. This CDR3 has 12 residues. The CDR3 nucleotides are TGCAGCGTCGGACACCCCTACACTGAAGCTTTCTTT. Encoded protein: CSVGHPYTEAFF.

The V call is TRBV5-6, the J call TRBJ1-1, with D possibly matching TRBD1 (6 bases). The CDR3 is made up of 15 amino acids. Trimming left V 3 bases short and J 4 bases short, with 16 bases between. Germline V gene data show CDR1 as SGHDT and CDR2 as YYEEEE. In nucleotides, the CDR3 is TGTGCCAGCAGCTATTACACAGGGTACCGCACTGAAGCTTTCTTT. Residues: CASSYYTGYRTEAFF.

The chain employs TRBV9 and TRBJ2-1, with D possibly matching TRBD2 (7 bases). CDR1 and CDR2 (germline): SGDLS, YYNGEE. Trimming pared 4 bases from V and 5 bases from J, leaving 19 bases between. The CDR3 is made up of 16 amino acids. The CDR3 coding sequence is TGTGCCAGCAGCTTATACGGGGGGCTCCTCAACAATGAGCAGTTCTTC. Protein product: CASSLYGGLLNNEQFF.